This T cell receptor beta chain was sequenced during a study of beta chain features in type 1 diabetes. Investigators reverse transcribed all isolated RNA, so they sequenced expressed TCRB transcripts. The table came from immunoSEQ multiplex PCR; TCRdb's copy has only in-frame clones and leaves some out. The sample yields about 470,000 clones, approximately 28% seen once. The CDR3 totals 12 residues. Trimming removed 8 bases at V and 1 base at J, with 9 bases between. The germline gives CDR1 SGHTA, CDR2 FQGNSA. The specimen sequenced was naive CD4+ T cells from blood. The rearrangement joins TRBV7-2 to TRBJ2-7, with unresolved D. This receptor was obtained from a man aged 18 to 29 in good health. CDR3 protein: CASATRSYEQYF. The CDR3 DNA reads as TGTGCCAGCGCAACCCGGTCCTACGAGCAGTACTTC.